The source of this T cell receptor (beta chain) is a study of cytomegalovirus exposure and HLA in healthy donors. Notes on the study in general: Reports indicate that TCR beta sequences accurately predicted the HLA-A and HLA-B alleles of most subjects. A later analysis reportedly found fewer N-insertions in an Asian-associated ancestry cluster than the approximately 730-donor mean. Both high specificity and high sensitivity reportedly marked the classifier's diagnosis of cytomegalovirus status.

In the PCR, 60 Vbeta and 13 Jbeta primers were used. Sequenced by immunoSEQ multiplex PCR; TCRdb stores in-frame clones only, minus some. The sample lists approximately 210,000 clones; about 87% were seen once. In regard to this clone: Its antigen remains unidentified.

The CDR3 is made up of 15 amino acids. V shed 0 bases and J 15 bases; nucleotides not matched to a gene: 13. The germline V gene has CDR1 LGHNA and CDR2 YSLEER. This clonotype was obtained from a woman aged 18-29 years in good health and CMV-seronegative. The chain links TRBV4-3 to TRBJ2-4, with TRBD2 matching over 8 bases. Sequencing used PBMCs. CDR3 coding DNA: TGCGCCAGCAGCCAAGATCTGGGTGTGGCGGGAGGACCGTACTTC. This encodes CASSQDLGVAGGPYF.